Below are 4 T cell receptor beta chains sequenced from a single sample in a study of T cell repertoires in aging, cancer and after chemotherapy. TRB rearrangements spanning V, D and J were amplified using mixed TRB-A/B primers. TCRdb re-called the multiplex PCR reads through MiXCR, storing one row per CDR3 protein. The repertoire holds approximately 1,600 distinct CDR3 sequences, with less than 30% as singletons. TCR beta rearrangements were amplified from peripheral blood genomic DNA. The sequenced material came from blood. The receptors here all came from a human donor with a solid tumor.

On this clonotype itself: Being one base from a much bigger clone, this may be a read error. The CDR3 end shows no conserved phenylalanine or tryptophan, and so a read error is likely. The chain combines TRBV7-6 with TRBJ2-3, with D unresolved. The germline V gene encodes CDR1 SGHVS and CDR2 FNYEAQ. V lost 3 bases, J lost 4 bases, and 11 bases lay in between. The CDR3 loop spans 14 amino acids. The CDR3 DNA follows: TGTGCCAGCAGCTTGGCGATGGGGTCAGATACGCAGTATTTA. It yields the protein CASSLAMGSDTQYL.

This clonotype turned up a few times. This CDR3 reads CASSLSQTSGGYEQYF. The CDR3, as DNA: TGTGCCAGCAGTTTATCCCAGACTAGCGGGGGGTACGAGCAGTACTTC. The J gene is TRBJ2-7, the V gene TRBV27, with 13 positions matching TRBD2. The CDR3 length is 16 residues. V lost 0 bases, J lost 4 bases, and 3 bases stayed unmatched. Germline assignment: CDR1 MNHEY and CDR2 SMNVEV (reference sequence).

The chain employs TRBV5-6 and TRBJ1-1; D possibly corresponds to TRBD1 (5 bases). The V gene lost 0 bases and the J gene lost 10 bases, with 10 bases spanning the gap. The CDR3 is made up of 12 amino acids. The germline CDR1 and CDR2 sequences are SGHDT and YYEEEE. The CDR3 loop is CASSLGRAGAFF. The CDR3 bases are TGTGCCAGCAGCTTGGGCAGGGCTGGAGCTTTCTTT.

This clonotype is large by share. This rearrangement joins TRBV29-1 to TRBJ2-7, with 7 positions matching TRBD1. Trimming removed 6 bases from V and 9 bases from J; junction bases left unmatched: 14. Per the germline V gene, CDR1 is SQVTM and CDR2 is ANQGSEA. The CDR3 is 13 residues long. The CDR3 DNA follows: TGCAGCGTGATAGGACAGGCTAATGATCGGCAGTACTTC. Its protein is CSVIGQANDRQYF.